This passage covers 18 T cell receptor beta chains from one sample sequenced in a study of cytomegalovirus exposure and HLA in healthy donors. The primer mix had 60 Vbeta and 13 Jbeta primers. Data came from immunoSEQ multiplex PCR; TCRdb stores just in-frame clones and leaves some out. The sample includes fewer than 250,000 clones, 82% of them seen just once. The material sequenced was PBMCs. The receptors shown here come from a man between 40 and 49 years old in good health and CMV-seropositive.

The CDR3 sequence is CASSLEGANTGELFF. The CDR3 region has the DNA TGTGCCAGCAGCTTGGAAGGGGCGAACACCGGGGAGCTGTTTTTT. The V call is TRBV5-4, the J call TRBJ2-2; maybe TRBD1 (5 bases). The ends were cut back, 0 bases at V and 0 bases at J, with 6 bases in the middle. In germline, CDR1 is SGHNT, CDR2 YYREEE (reference sequence). The CDR3 has 15 residues.

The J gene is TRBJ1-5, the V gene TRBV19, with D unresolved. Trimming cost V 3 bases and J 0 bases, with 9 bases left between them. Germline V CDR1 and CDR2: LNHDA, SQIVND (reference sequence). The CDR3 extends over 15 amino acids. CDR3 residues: CASSIGRNSNQPQHF. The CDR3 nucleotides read TGTGCCAGTAGTATTGGGAGGAATAGCAATCAGCCCCAGCATTTT.

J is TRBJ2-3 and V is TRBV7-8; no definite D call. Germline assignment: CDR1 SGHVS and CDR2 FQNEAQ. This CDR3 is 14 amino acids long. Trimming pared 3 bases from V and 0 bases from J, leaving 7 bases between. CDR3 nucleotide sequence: TGTGCCAGCAGCTTCCGACTTAGCACAGATACGCAGTATTTT. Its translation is CASSFRLSTDTQYF.

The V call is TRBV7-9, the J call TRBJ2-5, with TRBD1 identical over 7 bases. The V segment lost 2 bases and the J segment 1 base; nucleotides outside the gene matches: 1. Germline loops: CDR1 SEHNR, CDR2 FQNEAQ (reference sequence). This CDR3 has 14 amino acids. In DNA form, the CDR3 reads TGTGCCAGCAGCTTAAGACAGGGCCAAGAGACCCAGTACTTC. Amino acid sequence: CASSLRQGQETQYF.

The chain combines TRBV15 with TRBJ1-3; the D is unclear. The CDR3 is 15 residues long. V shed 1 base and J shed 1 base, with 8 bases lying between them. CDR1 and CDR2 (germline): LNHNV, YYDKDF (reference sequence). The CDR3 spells CATSRAGSSGNTIYF. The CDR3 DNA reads TGTGCCACCAGCAGAGCAGGCTCGTCTGGAAACACCATATATTTT.

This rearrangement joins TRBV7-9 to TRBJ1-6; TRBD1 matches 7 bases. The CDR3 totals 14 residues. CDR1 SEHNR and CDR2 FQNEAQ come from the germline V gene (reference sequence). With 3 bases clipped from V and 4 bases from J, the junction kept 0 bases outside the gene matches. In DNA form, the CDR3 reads TGTGCCAGCAGCTTGACAGGGTATAATTCACCCCTCCACTTT. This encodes CASSLTGYNSPLHF.

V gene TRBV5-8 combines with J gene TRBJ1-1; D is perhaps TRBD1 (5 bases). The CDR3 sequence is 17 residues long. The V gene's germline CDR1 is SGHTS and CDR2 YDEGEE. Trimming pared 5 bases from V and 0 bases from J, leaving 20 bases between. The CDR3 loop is CASSEGHRLYLNTEAFF. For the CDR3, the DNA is TGTGCCAGCAGTGAAGGACATCGCCTTTACCTGAACACTGAAGCTTTCTTT.

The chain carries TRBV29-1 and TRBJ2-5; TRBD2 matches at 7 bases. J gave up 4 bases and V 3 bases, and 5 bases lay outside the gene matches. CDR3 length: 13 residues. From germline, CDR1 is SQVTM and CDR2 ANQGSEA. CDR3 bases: TGCAGCGTTGAGTCGGGCGGGAGAGAGACCCAGTACTTC. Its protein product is CSVESGGRETQYF. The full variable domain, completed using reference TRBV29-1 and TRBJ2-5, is SAVISQKPSRDICQRGTSLTIQCQVDSQVTMMFWYRQQPGQSLTLIATANQGSEATYESGFVIDKFPISRPNLTFSTLTVSNMSPEDSSIYLCSVESGGRETQYFGPGTRLLVL.

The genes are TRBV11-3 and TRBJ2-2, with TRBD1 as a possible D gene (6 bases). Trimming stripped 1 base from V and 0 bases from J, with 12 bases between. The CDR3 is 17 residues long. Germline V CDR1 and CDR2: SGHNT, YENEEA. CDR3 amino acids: CASSLVSWDTNTGELFF. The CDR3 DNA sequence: TGTGCCAGCAGCTTAGTTTCGTGGGACACGAACACCGGGGAGCTGTTTTTT.

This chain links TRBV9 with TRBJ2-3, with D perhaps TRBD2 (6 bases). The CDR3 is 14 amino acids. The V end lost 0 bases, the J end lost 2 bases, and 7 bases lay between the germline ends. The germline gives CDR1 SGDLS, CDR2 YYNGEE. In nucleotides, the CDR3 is TGTGCCAGCAGCGTAGCGGGGGTCACAGATACGCAGTATTTT. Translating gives CASSVAGVTDTQYF.

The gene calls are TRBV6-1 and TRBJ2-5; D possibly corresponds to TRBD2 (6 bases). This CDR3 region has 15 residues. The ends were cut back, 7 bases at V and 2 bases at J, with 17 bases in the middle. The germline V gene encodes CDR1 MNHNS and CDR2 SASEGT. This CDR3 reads CASTPTAGSQETQYF. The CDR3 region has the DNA TGTGCCAGCACTCCAACGGCGGGGTCACAAGAGACCCAGTACTTC.

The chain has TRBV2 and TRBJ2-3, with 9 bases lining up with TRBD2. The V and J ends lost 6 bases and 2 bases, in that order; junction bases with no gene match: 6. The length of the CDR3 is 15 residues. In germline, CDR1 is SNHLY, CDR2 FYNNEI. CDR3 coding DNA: TGTGCCAGCAGGGATGGGACTAGCCTCACAGATACGCAGTATTTT. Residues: CASRDGTSLTDTQYF.

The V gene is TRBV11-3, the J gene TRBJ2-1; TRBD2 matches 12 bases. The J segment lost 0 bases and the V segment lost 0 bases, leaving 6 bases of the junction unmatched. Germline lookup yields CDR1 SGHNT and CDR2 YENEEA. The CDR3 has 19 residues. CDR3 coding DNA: TGTGCCAGCAGCTTAGATTGGACTAGCGGGACCAGCTCCTACAATGAGCAGTTCTTC. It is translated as CASSLDWTSGTSSYNEQFF.

The CDR3 loop is CASTPFQVMNTEAFF. The CDR3 region has the DNA TGTGCCAGTACCCCATTCCAGGTCATGAACACTGAAGCTTTCTTT. The V call is TRBV19, the J call TRBJ1-1; D is unclear. Germline values: CDR1 LNHDA, CDR2 SQIVND (reference sequence). There are 15 residues in the CDR3. V was clipped by 7 bases and J by 0 bases, with 15 bases between them.

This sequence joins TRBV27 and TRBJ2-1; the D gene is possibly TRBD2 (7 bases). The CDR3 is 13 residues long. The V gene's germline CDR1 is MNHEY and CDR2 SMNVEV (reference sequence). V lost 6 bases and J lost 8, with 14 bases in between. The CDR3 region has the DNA TGTGCCAGCAGCCGGTGGGAGGGGGATGAGCAGTTCTTC. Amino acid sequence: CASSRWEGDEQFF.

The CDR3 bases are TGCGCCAGCAGCCACTCGGACAAAACCGTCTATGGCTACACCTTC. It codes for CASSHSDKTVYGYTF. This chain joins TRBV5-1 and TRBJ1-2; D is perhaps TRBD1 (5 bases). Germline assignment: CDR1 SGHRS and CDR2 YFSETQ. The V end was cut by 4 bases, the J end by 4 bases, with 17 bases between. The CDR3 length is 15 residues. Full variable domain (missing parts from reference TRBV5-1 and TRBJ1-2): KAGVTQTPRYLIKTRGQQVTLSCSPISGHRSVSWYQQTPGQGLQFLFEYFSETQRNKGNFPGRFSGRQFSNSRSEMNVSTLELGDSALYLCASSHSDKTVYGYTFGSGTRLTVV.

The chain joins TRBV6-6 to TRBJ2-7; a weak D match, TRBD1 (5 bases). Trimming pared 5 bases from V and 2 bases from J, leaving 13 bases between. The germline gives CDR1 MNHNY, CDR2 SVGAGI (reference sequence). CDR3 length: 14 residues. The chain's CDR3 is CASSPPQATYEQYF. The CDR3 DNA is TGTGCCAGCAGTCCCCCACAGGCTACCTACGAGCAGTACTTC.

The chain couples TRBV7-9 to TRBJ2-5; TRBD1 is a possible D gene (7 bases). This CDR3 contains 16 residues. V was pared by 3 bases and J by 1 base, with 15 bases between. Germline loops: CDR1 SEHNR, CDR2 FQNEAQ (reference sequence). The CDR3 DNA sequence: TGTGCCAGCAGCTTGTCCTCAGGGGGGACCCAAGAGACCCAGTACTTC. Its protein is CASSLSSGGTQETQYF.